This TCR beta chain was documented in a study of T cells in Graves' hyperthyroidism and ophthalmopathy. Notes on the study in general: Most thyroid clonotypes that were expanded above 0.001 also turned up in blood.

As to this clonotype: Its antigen is not identified.

Template material for amplifying TCR beta CDR3 regions consisted of RNA transcripts. Carried out on the TCR CDR3, a first-round RT-PCR used the HTBI primer set. Each CDR3 protein gets one entry after TCRdb re-called the multiplex PCR reads with MiXCR. The sample carries roughly 30,000 distinct CDR3 sequences, under 55% recorded once. Researchers defined stable Graves' hyperthyroidism as no ophthalmopathy progression within 18 months. From germline, CDR1 is SGHRS and CDR2 YFSETQ. The CDR3 consists of 12 residues. V gave up 9 bases and J gave up 6 bases; unmatched junction bases: 9. The specimen was blood. This chain connects TRBV5-1 to TRBJ2-7, with 7 nucleotides matching TRBD1. This clonotype originated in a woman aged 30 to 39 with Graves' hyperthyroidism. Written as DNA, the CDR3 is TGCGCCACCCGGCAGGGGGTCTCCGAGCAGTACTTC. It is translated as CATRQGVSEQYF.